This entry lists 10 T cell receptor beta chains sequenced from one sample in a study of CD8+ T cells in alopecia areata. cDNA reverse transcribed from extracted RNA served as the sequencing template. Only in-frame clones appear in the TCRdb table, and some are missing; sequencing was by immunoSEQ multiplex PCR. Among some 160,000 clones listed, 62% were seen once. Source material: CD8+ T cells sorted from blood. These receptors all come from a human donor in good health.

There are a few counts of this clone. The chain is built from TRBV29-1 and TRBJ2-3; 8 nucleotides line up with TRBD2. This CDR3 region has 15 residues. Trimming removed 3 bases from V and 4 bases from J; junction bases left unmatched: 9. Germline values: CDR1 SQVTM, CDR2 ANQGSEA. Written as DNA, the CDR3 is TGCAGCGTTGACGGGTCCAGCGGGAGCCCAGATACGCAGTATTTT. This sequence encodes CSVDGSSGSPDTQYF.

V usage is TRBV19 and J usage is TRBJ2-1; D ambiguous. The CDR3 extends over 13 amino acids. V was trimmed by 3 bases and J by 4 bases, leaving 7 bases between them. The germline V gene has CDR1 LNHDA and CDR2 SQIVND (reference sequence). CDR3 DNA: TGTGCCAGTAGTATCACGCAGTACAATGAGCAGTTCTTC. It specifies CASSITQYNEQFF. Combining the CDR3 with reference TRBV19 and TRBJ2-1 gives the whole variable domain DGGITQSPKYLFRKEGQNVTLSCEQNLNHDAMYWYRQDPGQGLRLIYYSQIVNDFQKGDIAEGYSVSREKKESFPLTVTSAQKNPTAFYLCASSITQYNEQFFGPGTRLTVL.

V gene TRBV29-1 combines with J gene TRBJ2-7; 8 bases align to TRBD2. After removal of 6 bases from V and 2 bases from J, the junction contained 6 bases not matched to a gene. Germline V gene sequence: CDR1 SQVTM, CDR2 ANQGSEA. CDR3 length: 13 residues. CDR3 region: CSVWTSNPYEQYF. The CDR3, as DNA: TGCAGCGTCTGGACTAGCAACCCCTACGAGCAGTACTTC.

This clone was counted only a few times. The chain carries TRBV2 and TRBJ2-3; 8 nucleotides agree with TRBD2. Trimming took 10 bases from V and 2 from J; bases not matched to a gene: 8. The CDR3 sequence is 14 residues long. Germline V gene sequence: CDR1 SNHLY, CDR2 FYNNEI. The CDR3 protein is CATLWREATDTQYF. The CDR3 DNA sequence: TGTGCCACATTATGGCGGGAGGCCACAGATACGCAGTATTTT.

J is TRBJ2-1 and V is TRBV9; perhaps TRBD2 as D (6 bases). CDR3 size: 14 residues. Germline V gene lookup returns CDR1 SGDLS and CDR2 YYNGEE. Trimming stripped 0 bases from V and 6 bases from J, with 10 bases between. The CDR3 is CASSVDGTRNEQFF. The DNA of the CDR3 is TGTGCCAGCAGCGTAGATGGGACTCGCAATGAGCAGTTCTTC.

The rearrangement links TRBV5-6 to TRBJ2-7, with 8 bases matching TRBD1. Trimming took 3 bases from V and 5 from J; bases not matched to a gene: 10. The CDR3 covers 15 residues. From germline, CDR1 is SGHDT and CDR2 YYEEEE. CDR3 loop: CASSYAVQGAHEQYF. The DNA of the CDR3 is TGTGCCAGCAGCTATGCGGTTCAGGGGGCCCACGAGCAGTACTTC.

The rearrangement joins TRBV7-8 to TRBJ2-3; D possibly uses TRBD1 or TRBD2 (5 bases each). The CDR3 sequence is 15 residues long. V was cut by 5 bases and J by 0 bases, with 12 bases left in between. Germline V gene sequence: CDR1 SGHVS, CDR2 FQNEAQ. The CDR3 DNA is TGTGCCAGCAGCCGCCGGGACGTAAGCACAGATACGCAGTATTTT. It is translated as CASSRRDVSTDTQYF.

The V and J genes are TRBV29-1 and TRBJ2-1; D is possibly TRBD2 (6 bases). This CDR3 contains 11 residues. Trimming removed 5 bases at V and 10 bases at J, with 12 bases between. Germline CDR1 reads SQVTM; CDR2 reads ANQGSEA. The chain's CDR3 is CSVLEGLEQFF. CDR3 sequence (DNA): TGCAGCGTTCTGGAGGGGTTGGAGCAGTTCTTC.

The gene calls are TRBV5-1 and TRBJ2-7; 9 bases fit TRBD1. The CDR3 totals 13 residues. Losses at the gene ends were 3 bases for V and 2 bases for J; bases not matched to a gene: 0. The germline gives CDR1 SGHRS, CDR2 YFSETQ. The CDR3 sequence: CASSWTGAYEQYF. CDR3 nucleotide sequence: TGCGCCAGCAGCTGGACAGGGGCCTACGAGCAGTACTTC.

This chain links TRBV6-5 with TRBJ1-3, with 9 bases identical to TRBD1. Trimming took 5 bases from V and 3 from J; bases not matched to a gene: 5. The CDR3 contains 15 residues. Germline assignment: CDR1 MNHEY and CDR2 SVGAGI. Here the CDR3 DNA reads TGTGCCAGCAGTCGGACAGGGGATTTTGGAAACACCATATATTTT. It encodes CASSRTGDFGNTIYF.